This entry lists 23 T cell receptor beta chains sequenced from one sample in a study of cytomegalovirus exposure and HLA in healthy donors. The study ran its PCR with 60 Vbeta and 13 Jbeta primers. TCRdb's table, derived via immunoSEQ multiplex PCR, lists solely in-frame clones and lacks some. The table shows 90,000 or so clones, with roughly four fifths occurring only once. The material sequenced was PBMCs. Source of these receptors: a man under 40 in good health and CMV-seropositive.

A few counts support this clone. This chain links TRBV6-5 with TRBJ1-2; D is undetermined. This CDR3 has 13 residues. V lost 0 bases and J lost 4, with 6 bases in between. Looked up from germline, CDR1 is MNHEY and CDR2 is SVGAGI. In DNA, the CDR3 is TGTGCCAGCAGTTACTCAAACAGCTATGGCTACACCTTC. Translation: CASSYSNSYGYTF.

V and J are TRBV10-2 and TRBJ1-5, with D hard to call. CDR3 length: 16 residues. V lost 2 bases to trimming and J lost 7 bases, with 18 bases between them. Germline assignment: CDR1 WSHSY and CDR2 SAAADI. CDR3 in DNA: TGCGCCAGCAGTGAGGGCCATGGTTTGGCGGGCCAGCCCCAGCATTTT. This sequence encodes CASSEGHGLAGQPQHF.

J is TRBJ1-1 and V is TRBV7-2, with D possibly being TRBD1 (5 bases). V was shortened by 5 bases and J by 3 bases, with 16 bases between the two germline ends. Germline loops: CDR1 SGHTA, CDR2 FQGNSA. The CDR3 has 15 amino acids. DNA for the CDR3: TGTGCCAGCAGCCTCCTAACGGGAGGGGACACTGAAGCTTTCTTT. This codes for CASSLLTGGDTEAFF.

The V gene is TRBV28, the J gene TRBJ1-1; 7 nucleotides line up with TRBD1. The CDR3 contains 17 residues. Per the germline V gene, CDR1 is MDHEN and CDR2 is SYDVKM. The J segment lost 1 base and the V segment lost 4 bases, leaving 12 bases of the junction unmatched. The CDR3 here is CASSSHRGKVRNTEAFF. The CDR3 bases are TGTGCCAGCAGTTCCCACAGGGGCAAGGTGCGGAACACTGAAGCTTTCTTT.

The genes are TRBV4-3 and TRBJ2-1; perhaps TRBD2 as D (6 bases). The CDR3 loop spans 17 amino acids. Germline V gene lookup returns CDR1 LGHNA and CDR2 YSLEER. Trimming took off 0 bases at V and 3 bases at J, with 15 bases between the two ends. The CDR3 loop is CASSQDPGLHNYNEQFF. CDR3 nucleotides: TGCGCCAGCAGCCAAGATCCGGGACTCCATAACTACAATGAGCAGTTCTTC.

This CDR3 is CASSPPNHAGAPPGTQYF. CDR3 DNA: TGTGCCAGCTCACCACCGAATCATGCAGGGGCTCCCCCAGGGACCCAGTACTTC. This chain links TRBV18 with TRBJ2-5, with a possible D match to TRBD1 (6 bases). Deletions cut 0 bases from V and 7 bases from J, with 24 bases between. Germline V gene lookup returns CDR1 KGHSH and CDR2 LQKENI. The CDR3 length is 18 residues.

The rearrangement links TRBV7-8 to TRBJ2-2; 9 positions agree with TRBD2. In germline, CDR1 is SGHVS, CDR2 FQNEAQ. The V segment lost 2 bases and the J segment 0 bases; nucleotides outside the gene matches: 10. The CDR3 has 19 amino acids. The CDR3 DNA follows: TGTGCCAGCAGCTTAAGTCGGCTAGCGGGAATCGCGAACACCGGGGAGCTGTTTTTT. This encodes CASSLSRLAGIANTGELFF.

This chain uses TRBV10-2 with TRBJ2-7, with D possibly being TRBD1 (6 bases). The CDR3 length is 15 residues. Trimming removed 6 bases from V and 3 bases from J, with 18 bases in between. The V gene's germline CDR1 is WSHSY and CDR2 SAAADI. CDR3 DNA sequence: TGCGCCAGCAGCCCAGTACAGGGATCTTTCTACGAGCAGTACTTC. This codes for CASSPVQGSFYEQYF.

The gene calls are TRBV5-1 and TRBJ2-1, with D unclear. The V and J ends lost 5 bases and 8 bases respectively, with 14 bases between them. This CDR3 contains 13 residues. CDR1 is SGHRS, CDR2 YFSETQ, per germline. As DNA, the CDR3 is TGCGCCAGCAGTAGAGGCGACTTTGATGAGCAGTTCTTC. Protein sequence: CASSRGDFDEQFF. Filled out from reference TRBV5-1 and TRBJ2-1, the complete variable domain reads KAGVTQTPRYLIKTRGQQVTLSCSPISGHRSVSWYQQTPGQGLQFLFEYFSETQRNKGNFPGRFSGRQFSNSRSEMNVSTLELGDSALYLCASSRGDFDEQFFGPGTRLTVL.

The V call is TRBV27, the J call TRBJ2-2; tentative D call: TRBD1 (5 bases). The germline V gene encodes CDR1 MNHEY and CDR2 SMNVEV (reference sequence). This CDR3 is 16 amino acids long. V dropped 6 bases and J dropped 2 bases, with 16 bases sitting between them. CDR3 residues: CASRPMGLHNTGELFF. CDR3 DNA sequence: TGTGCCAGCAGACCCATGGGGCTCCATAACACCGGGGAGCTGTTTTTT.

This clone occurred a few times. V gene TRBV5-1 combines with J gene TRBJ2-7, with D possibly matching TRBD1 (6 bases). Germline CDR1 reads SGHRS; CDR2 reads YFSETQ. The CDR3 is 14 residues long. V gave up 3 bases and J gave up 3 bases, with 13 bases separating them. The CDR3 DNA reads as TGCGCCAGCAGCTCCCAGGGGTTATTCTACGAGCAGTACTTC. Protein sequence: CASSSQGLFYEQYF.

The chain uses TRBV7-8 and TRBJ2-7, with 9 bases matching TRBD2. The germline V gene encodes CDR1 SGHVS and CDR2 FQNEAQ. There are 16 residues in the CDR3. The ends lost 3 bases at V and 2 bases at J; junction bases unmatched: 8. CDR3 coding DNA: TGTGCCAGCAGCTTGACCCCCCCTAGCGGGACCTACGAGCAGTACTTC. This codes for CASSLTPPSGTYEQYF. The whole variable domain, filled in from reference TRBV7-8 and TRBJ2-7, reads GAGVSQSPRYKVAKRGQDVALRCDPISGHVSLFWYQQALGQGPEFLTYFQNEAQLDKSGLPSDRFFAERPEGSVSTLKIQRTQQEDSAVYLCASSLTPPSGTYEQYFGPGTRLTVT.

The rearrangement uses TRBV4-3 and TRBJ2-3, with 9 bases aligning to TRBD1. The germline gives CDR1 LGHNA, CDR2 YSLEER. CDR3 size: 19 residues. Unmatched junction bases numbered 14, after V lost 0 bases and J lost 4 bases. Here the CDR3 reads CASSQDSFAGQGMADTQYF. The DNA of the CDR3 is TGCGCCAGCAGCCAAGATTCATTTGCAGGACAGGGGATGGCAGATACGCAGTATTTT.

The chain joins TRBV27 to TRBJ2-1, with 12 nucleotides matching TRBD2. Germline CDR1 reads MNHEY; CDR2 reads SMNVEV (reference sequence). V gave up 5 bases and J gave up 4 bases; unmatched junction bases: 3. The CDR3 runs 15 residues. The CDR3 nucleotides are TGTGCCAGCAGTATCACTAGCGGGAGGTACAATGAGCAGTTCTTC. Its translation is CASSITSGRYNEQFF.

The chain uses TRBV15 and TRBJ1-2; 9 bases are shared with TRBD1. Germline CDR1 reads LNHNV; CDR2 reads YYDKDF (reference sequence). The CDR3 loop spans 17 amino acids. Trimming took 3 bases from V and 6 from J; bases not matched to a gene: 14. The CDR3 bases are TGTGCCACCAGCAGCGGAAGCAGTATCTGGACAGGGGATGGCTACACCTTC. This translates into CATSSGSSIWTGDGYTF.

The chain recombines TRBV6-5 with TRBJ2-2; TRBD2 is a possible D gene (5 bases). The CDR3 runs to 16 residues. V gave up 0 bases and J gave up 0 bases, with 8 bases separating them. Germline V gene data show CDR1 as MNHEY and CDR2 as SVGAGI. The CDR3 reads CASSYSRAANTGELFF. Here the CDR3 DNA reads TGTGCCAGCAGTTACTCGAGGGCCGCGAACACCGGGGAGCTGTTTTTT.

The rearrangement uses TRBV6-6 and TRBJ1-1; 8 positions match TRBD1. V lost 4 bases, J lost 0 bases, and 4 bases stayed unmatched. Germline values: CDR1 MNHNY, CDR2 SVGAGI (reference sequence). CDR3 length: 15 residues. CDR3 sequence reads: CASSFRTGLNTEAFF. CDR3 coding DNA: TGTGCCAGCAGTTTCCGGACAGGGTTGAACACTGAAGCTTTCTTT.

The gene calls are TRBV19 and TRBJ2-1; D is perhaps TRBD2 (6 bases). The CDR3 totals 14 residues. Trimming took 5 bases from V and 3 from J, leaving 11 bases between them. Germline CDR1 and CDR2: LNHDA and SQIVND (reference sequence). In DNA form, the CDR3 reads TGTGCCAGTAGTCCCCGGGGGAACTACAATGAGCAGTTCTTC. Translation gives CASSPRGNYNEQFF.

The J gene is TRBJ2-7, the V gene TRBV28, with D possibly being TRBD2 (6 bases). CDR1 and CDR2 from the germline V gene are MDHEN and SYDVKM. The CDR3 sequence is 15 residues long. V shed 5 bases and J shed 3 bases, with 17 bases lying between them. The CDR3 DNA follows: TGTGCCAGCAGTCTCCCCCTCGGGGGTGGCTACGAGCAGTACTTC. Protein product: CASSLPLGGGYEQYF.

The chain carries TRBV6-5 and TRBJ2-1; D may be TRBD2 (6 bases). CDR3 size: 16 residues. V was cut by 0 bases and J by 4 bases, with 13 bases left in between. Germline assignment: CDR1 MNHEY and CDR2 SVGAGI. The CDR3 loop is CASSYSAGFQYNEQFF. Here the CDR3 DNA reads TGTGCCAGCAGTTACTCTGCGGGATTCCAATACAATGAGCAGTTCTTC.

This chain connects TRBV7-2 to TRBJ2-7; TRBD1 might be the D (8 bases). CDR3 size: 15 residues. The V gene's germline CDR1 is SGHTA and CDR2 FQGNSA. Trimming cost V 5 bases and J 5 bases, with 19 bases left between them. CDR3 DNA: TGTGCCAGCAGCCCAGGAGGACAGGGAGGGAACGAGCAGTACTTC. Residues: CASSPGGQGGNEQYF.

The chain links TRBV9 to TRBJ2-3, with D perhaps TRBD2 (6 bases). Trimming removed 4 bases at V and 0 bases at J, with 9 bases between. From germline, CDR1 is SGDLS and CDR2 YYNGEE. The CDR3 is 14 residues long. CDR3 region: CASSRAGSTDTQYF. The CDR3 region has the DNA TGTGCCAGCAGCAGGGCGGGAAGCACAGATACGCAGTATTTT.

This clone was seen only a few times. The V call is TRBV4-3, the J call TRBJ2-7, with D tentatively TRBD2 (6 bases). CDR1 and CDR2 from the germline V gene are LGHNA and YSLEER. The CDR3 runs 15 residues. The germline V and J ends were trimmed by 2 bases and 3 bases, with 14 bases remaining between them. CDR3 sequence (DNA): TGCGCCAGCAGCCAACCCTGGGACTCCCACTACGAGCAGTACTTC. It specifies CASSQPWDSHYEQYF.